Sequencing of this T cell receptor beta chain was carried out in a study of spatial heterogeneity in lung cancer. The junction had 11 bases not matched to a gene; V was cut back by 2 bases and J by 8 bases. Germline CDR1 and CDR2: SGHAT and FQNNGV. The CDR3 contains 16 residues. The time point: blood at routine non-recurrence follow-up after resection. There are a few counts of this clonotype. TCRdb used MiXCR to reprocess the 5' RACE reads, holding one entry per CDR3 protein. The sample lists fewer than 150,000 distinct CDR3 sequences, 11% occurring once. This material consisted of PBMCs, taken at follow-up. The clonotype was recovered from a female donor with early-stage non-small cell lung cancer. This chain joins TRBV11-2 and TRBJ2-1, with 8 bases identical to TRBD2. The CDR3 spells CASSLLGLEGSYEQFF. CDR3 nucleotides: TGTGCCAGCAGCTTATTGGGACTAGAGGGTAGCTATGAGCAGTTCTTC. The entire variable domain, with the rest obtained from reference TRBV11-2 and TRBJ2-1, is as follows: EAGVAQSPRYKIIEKRQSVAFWCNPISGHATLYWYQQILGQGPKLLIQFQNNGVVDDSQLPKDRFSAERLKGVDSTLKIQPAKLEDSAVYLCASSLLGLEGSYEQFFGPGTRLTVL.